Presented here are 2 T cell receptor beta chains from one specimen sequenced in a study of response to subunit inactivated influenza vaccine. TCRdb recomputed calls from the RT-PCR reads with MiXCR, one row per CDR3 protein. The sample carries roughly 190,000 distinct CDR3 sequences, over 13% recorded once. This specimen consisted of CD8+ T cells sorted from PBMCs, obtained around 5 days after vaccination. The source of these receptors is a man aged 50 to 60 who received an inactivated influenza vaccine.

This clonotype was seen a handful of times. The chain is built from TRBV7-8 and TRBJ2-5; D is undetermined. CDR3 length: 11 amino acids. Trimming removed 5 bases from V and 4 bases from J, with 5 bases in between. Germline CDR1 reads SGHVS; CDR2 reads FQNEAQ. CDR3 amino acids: CASSTRETQYF. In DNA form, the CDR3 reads TGTGCCAGCAGCACGAGAGAGACCCAGTACTTC.

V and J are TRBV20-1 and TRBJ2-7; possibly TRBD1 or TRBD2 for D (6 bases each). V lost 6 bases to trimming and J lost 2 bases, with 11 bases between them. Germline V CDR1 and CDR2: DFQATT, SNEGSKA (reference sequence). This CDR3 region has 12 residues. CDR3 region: CSAHRGPYEQYF. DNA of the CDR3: TGCAGTGCACACCGGGGGCCCTACGAGCAGTACTTC.